The rows below give T cell receptor beta chains drawn from one sample of a study of blood T cell repertoires in COVID-19. The table came from immunoSEQ multiplex PCR; TCRdb's copy has only in-frame clones and leaves some out. The repertoire holds 150,000 to 180,000 clones, with under 95% as singletons. Sequencing was done on a sample of peripheral blood. The source of these receptors is a man in his fifties with acute or convalescent COVID-19. The CDR3 runs from the conserved cysteine through the conserved F or W. The order of the fields is V gene, clone size, J gene, D gene, CDR3 length, CDR3 DNA, CDR3 protein. A D gene is named only where the DNA matches it firmly. Not all rows give a size; the values are once, few, many and, for expanded clones, a class.

v_gene: TRBV30
abundance: NA
j_gene: TRBJ1-2
d_gene: NA
len: 14
CDR3nt: TGTGCCTGGGAGAGGGGGGGGAATCCAGATGGCTACACCTTC
CDR3aa: CAWERGGNPDGYTF

v_gene: TRBV11-3
abundance: NA
j_gene: TRBJ2-1
d_gene: TRBD2
len: 13
CDR3nt: TGTGCCAGCAGCTTAGAACTAGCGGGTGGGGGGTTCTTC
CDR3aa: CASSLELAGGGFF

v_gene: TRBV6-4
abundance: NA
j_gene: TRBJ1-1
d_gene: TRBD1
len: 13
CDR3nt: TGTGCCAGCAGTACGCCGGGACAGTCAGAAGCTTTCTTT
CDR3aa: CASSTPGQSEAFF

v_gene: TRBV7-9
abundance: NA
j_gene: TRBJ2-1
d_gene: NA
len: 14
CDR3nt: TGTGCCAGCAGCCTCGGAGGGCCTGTGTATGAGCAGTTCTTC
CDR3aa: CASSLGGPVYEQFF

v_gene: TRBV28
abundance: NA
j_gene: TRBJ1-1
d_gene: NA
len: 13
CDR3nt: TGTGCCAGCAGTTTATTATGGGGGGCTGAAGCTTTCTTT
CDR3aa: CASSLLWGAEAFF

v_gene: TRBV18
abundance: NA
j_gene: TRBJ2-5
d_gene: TRBD1
len: 16
CDR3nt: TGTGCCAGCTCACCACGGATGACAGGGGGCGGAGAGACCCAGTACTTC
CDR3aa: CASSPRMTGGGETQYF

v_gene: TRBV19
abundance: NA
j_gene: TRBJ2-5
d_gene: NA
len: 14
CDR3nt: TGTGCCAGTAGTAGAGGAGCCAATCAAGAGACCCAGTACTTC
CDR3aa: CASSRGANQETQYF

v_gene: TRBV5-1
abundance: NA
j_gene: TRBJ1-1
d_gene: NA
len: 17
CDR3nt: TGCGCCAGCAGCTTTCGTTCAGGGGTATTACGAATCAGTGAAGCTTTCTTT
CDR3aa: CASSFRSGVLRISEAFF

v_gene: TRBV19
abundance: once
j_gene: TRBJ2-1
d_gene: TRBD2
len: 14
CDR3nt: TGTGCCAGTAGGACTAGCGGGAGGGCCGGTGAGCAGTTCTTC
CDR3aa: CASRTSGRAGEQFF

v_gene: TRBV7-9
abundance: NA
j_gene: TRBJ2-5
d_gene: TRBD2
len: 16
CDR3nt: TGTGCCAGCAGCTATTTCACTAGCGGGTCGGAAGAGACCCAGTACTTC
CDR3aa: CASSYFTSGSEETQYF

v_gene: TRBV13
abundance: NA
j_gene: TRBJ1-1
d_gene: NA
len: 16
CDR3nt: TGTGCCAGCAGCTTAGGAACAGGGATAATGAACACTGAAGCTTTCTTT
CDR3aa: CASSLGTGIMNTEAFF

v_gene: TRBV28
abundance: NA
j_gene: TRBJ2-4
d_gene: TRBD1
len: 14
CDR3nt: TGTGCCAGCAGTTTTAGGGGACAGAAAAACATTCAGTACTTC
CDR3aa: CASSFRGQKNIQYF

v_gene: TRBV10-3
abundance: NA
j_gene: TRBJ2-3
d_gene: NA
len: 14
CDR3nt: TGTGCCATCAGTGAGTCCACAGGGACAGATACGCAGTATTTT
CDR3aa: CAISESTGTDTQYF

v_gene: TRBV7-2
abundance: NA
j_gene: TRBJ1-5
d_gene: NA
len: 13
CDR3nt: TGTGCCAGCAGCTCACAGGGTGATCAGCCCCAGCATTTT
CDR3aa: CASSSQGDQPQHF

v_gene: TRBV2
abundance: NA
j_gene: TRBJ1-6
d_gene: NA
len: 14
CDR3nt: TGTGCCAGCAGTGAGGGGAGACGTAATTCACCCCTCCACTTT
CDR3aa: CASSEGRRNSPLHF

v_gene: TRBV28
abundance: NA
j_gene: TRBJ1-3
d_gene: NA
len: 14
CDR3nt: TGTGCCAGCAGTACCGTGAGGGTCGGAAACACCATATATTTT
CDR3aa: CASSTVRVGNTIYF

v_gene: TRBV5-1
abundance: NA
j_gene: TRBJ1-5
d_gene: NA
len: 14
CDR3nt: TGCGCCAGCAGCCCTGGGGGGGGGAATCAGCCCCAGCATTTT
CDR3aa: CASSPGGGNQPQHF

v_gene: TRBV9
abundance: NA
j_gene: TRBJ1-5
d_gene: NA
len: 13
CDR3nt: TGTGCCAGCAGTGGTCACTCGGGTCAGCCCCAGCATTTT
CDR3aa: CASSGHSGQPQHF

v_gene: TRBV5-1
abundance: NA
j_gene: TRBJ1-1
d_gene: NA
len: 15
CDR3nt: TGCGCCAGCAGCGCCTACAGGGAAGCGAACACTGAAGCTTTCTTT
CDR3aa: CASSAYREANTEAFF

v_gene: TRBV4-1
abundance: once
j_gene: TRBJ2-6
d_gene: NA
len: 15
CDR3nt: TGCGCCAGCAGTTTAGGACACTCTGGGGCCAACGTCCTGACTTTC
CDR3aa: CASSLGHSGANVLTF

v_gene: TRBV3-1/TRBV3-2
abundance: once
j_gene: TRBJ2-1
d_gene: NA
len: 16
CDR3nt: TGTGCCAGCAGCCAAGGCATGGTGGGAGGCTACAATGAGCAGTTCTTC
CDR3aa: CASSQGMVGGYNEQFF

v_gene: TRBV28
abundance: once
j_gene: TRBJ1-3
d_gene: TRBD1
len: 16
CDR3nt: TGTGCCACCATCGGACAGGGAAGGAGTTCTGGAAACACCATATATTTT
CDR3aa: CATIGQGRSSGNTIYF

v_gene: TRBV2
abundance: NA
j_gene: TRBJ1-5
d_gene: TRBD1
len: 14
CDR3nt: TGTGCCAGCGGGGCCCAGGGGGCGAGGCAGCCCCAGCATTTT
CDR3aa: CASGAQGARQPQHF

v_gene: TRBV6-5
abundance: NA
j_gene: TRBJ1-2
d_gene: TRBD1
len: 16
CDR3nt: TGTGCCAGCAGTTACGCGAACAGGGGAGCTAACTATGGCTACACCTTC
CDR3aa: CASSYANRGANYGYTF

v_gene: TRBV7-9
abundance: NA
j_gene: TRBJ1-5
d_gene: TRBD1
len: 13
CDR3nt: TGTGCCAGCAGCTTGACAGGGGGGCAGCCCCAGCATTTT
CDR3aa: CASSLTGGQPQHF

v_gene: TRBV6-5
abundance: NA
j_gene: TRBJ1-1
d_gene: NA
len: 15
CDR3nt: TGTGCCAGCAGGAGAAACACAGGGAGCGGCACTGAAGCTTTCTTT
CDR3aa: CASRRNTGSGTEAFF

v_gene: TRBV18
abundance: NA
j_gene: TRBJ1-2
d_gene: NA
len: 15
CDR3nt: TGTGCCAGCTCACCACCGGCAGGGTTTAGCTATGGCTACACCTTC
CDR3aa: CASSPPAGFSYGYTF

v_gene: TRBV28
abundance: once
j_gene: TRBJ2-1
d_gene: TRBD2
len: 20
CDR3nt: TGTGCCAGCAGTTCTCCTAGGGGACTAGCGGGTGATAATTCCTACAATGAGCAGTTCTTC
CDR3aa: CASSSPRGLAGDNSYNEQFF

v_gene: TRBV11-2
abundance: NA
j_gene: TRBJ1-6
d_gene: NA
len: 15
CDR3nt: TGTGCCAGCAGCTTGGAGGGTGACTATAATTCACCCCTCCACTTT
CDR3aa: CASSLEGDYNSPLHF

v_gene: TRBV7-7
abundance: NA
j_gene: TRBJ2-1
d_gene: TRBD1
len: 15
CDR3nt: TGTGCCAGCAGCCAGGGACAGGGGTCTTTCAATGAGCAGTTCTTC
CDR3aa: CASSQGQGSFNEQFF

v_gene: TRBV15
abundance: NA
j_gene: TRBJ2-6
d_gene: NA
len: 16
CDR3nt: TGTGCCACCAGCAGAGCTCTTTCCTCTGGGGCCAACGTCCTGACTTTC
CDR3aa: CATSRALSSGANVLTF

v_gene: TRBV11-2
abundance: NA
j_gene: TRBJ2-4
d_gene: NA
len: 12
CDR3nt: TGTGCCAGCAGCTTAGTGCCGGGGGAGGCGAACTTC
CDR3aa: CASSLVPGEANF

v_gene: TRBV4-1
abundance: NA
j_gene: TRBJ2-1
d_gene: TRBD1
len: 13
CDR3nt: TGCGCCAGCAGCCAATTGGGACAGCCAAAGCAGTTCTTC
CDR3aa: CASSQLGQPKQFF

v_gene: TRBV5-4
abundance: NA
j_gene: TRBJ1-3
d_gene: NA
len: 17
CDR3nt: TGTGCCAGCAGCTTGGGTCAGGGAATAGGCTCTGGAAACACCATATATTTT
CDR3aa: CASSLGQGIGSGNTIYF

v_gene: TRBV24-1
abundance: NA
j_gene: TRBJ2-1
d_gene: TRBD2
len: 14
CDR3nt: TGTGCCACCACCTCGGGCGGGAGTATGAATGAGCAGTTCTTC
CDR3aa: CATTSGGSMNEQFF

v_gene: TRBV28
abundance: NA
j_gene: TRBJ1-1
d_gene: TRBD1
len: 15
CDR3nt: TGTGCCAGCAGTGGCCGCCGGGACAGGGGAACTGAAGCTTTCTTT
CDR3aa: CASSGRRDRGTEAFF

v_gene: TRBV15
abundance: few
j_gene: TRBJ1-1
d_gene: NA
len: 15
CDR3nt: TGTGCCACCAGCAGAGTCGCCAGGGCGAACACTGAAGCTTTCTTT
CDR3aa: CATSRVARANTEAFF

v_gene: TRBV7-9
abundance: once
j_gene: TRBJ2-5
d_gene: NA
len: 17
CDR3nt: TGTGCCAGCAGCTCAAGGACAGGAGGGGCGGGCCAAGATGACCAGTACTTC
CDR3aa: CASSSRTGGAGQDDQYF

v_gene: TRBV10-3
abundance: NA
j_gene: TRBJ2-1
d_gene: NA
len: 15
CDR3nt: TGTGCCATCAGTGACTCGGGGGGCTTGTTTAATGAGCAGTTCTTC
CDR3aa: CAISDSGGLFNEQFF

v_gene: TRBV29-1
abundance: once
j_gene: TRBJ2-1
d_gene: TRBD1
len: 15
CDR3nt: TGCAGCGTTGAAGAGGGACAGGGGGCTTACAATGAGCAGTTCTTC
CDR3aa: CSVEEGQGAYNEQFF

v_gene: TRBV4-1
abundance: NA
j_gene: TRBJ2-1
d_gene: TRBD1
len: 16
CDR3nt: TGCGCCAGCAGCCGACTGACAGGGGATGGCTACAATGAGCAGTTCTTC
CDR3aa: CASSRLTGDGYNEQFF

v_gene: TRBV9
abundance: NA
j_gene: TRBJ2-5
d_gene: TRBD1
len: 14
CDR3nt: TGTGCCAGCAGCGACACCGGGACAGCCGAGACCCAGTACTTC
CDR3aa: CASSDTGTAETQYF

v_gene: TRBV27
abundance: NA
j_gene: TRBJ1-5
d_gene: NA
len: 14
CDR3nt: TGTGCCAGCAGTTTAGTGAGGGTTGAGCAGCCCCAGCATTTT
CDR3aa: CASSLVRVEQPQHF

v_gene: TRBV11-3
abundance: NA
j_gene: TRBJ2-2
d_gene: TRBD2
len: 16
CDR3nt: TGTGCCAGCAGCTTCCCAAGCGGGGGTTTAGCCGGGGAGCTGTTTTTT
CDR3aa: CASSFPSGGLAGELFF

v_gene: TRBV9
abundance: NA
j_gene: TRBJ2-5
d_gene: NA
len: 15
CDR3nt: TGTGCCAGCAGCGTAGATGGGGCCCCGCAAGAGACCCAGTACTTC
CDR3aa: CASSVDGAPQETQYF

v_gene: TRBV18
abundance: NA
j_gene: TRBJ1-4
d_gene: NA
len: 15
CDR3nt: TGTGCCAGCTCACCAGCGCAGGGGTATAATGAAAAACTGTTTTTT
CDR3aa: CASSPAQGYNEKLFF

v_gene: TRBV4-2
abundance: NA
j_gene: TRBJ1-2
d_gene: TRBD1
len: 15
CDR3nt: TGTGCCAGCAGCCCTGGACAGGACGCTAACTATGGCTACACCTTC
CDR3aa: CASSPGQDANYGYTF

v_gene: TRBV7-6
abundance: NA
j_gene: TRBJ2-7
d_gene: TRBD2
len: 14
CDR3nt: TGTGCCAGCAGCCCGCAAACTAGCGGCTACGAGCAGTACTTC
CDR3aa: CASSPQTSGYEQYF

v_gene: TRBV5-1
abundance: NA
j_gene: TRBJ1-4
d_gene: NA
len: 16
CDR3nt: TGCGCCAGCAGCTTGGCCGAATCAGGGTTTAATGAAAAACTGTTTTTT
CDR3aa: CASSLAESGFNEKLFF

v_gene: TRBV5-6
abundance: NA
j_gene: TRBJ2-2
d_gene: NA
len: 14
CDR3nt: TGTGCCAGCAGCTGGCGGATTGAGACCGGGGAGCTGTTTTTT
CDR3aa: CASSWRIETGELFF

v_gene: TRBV15
abundance: NA
j_gene: TRBJ2-6
d_gene: NA
len: 16
CDR3nt: TGTGCCACCAGCAGAGTGCCCGGGGCTGGGGCCAACGTCCTGACTTTC
CDR3aa: CATSRVPGAGANVLTF

v_gene: TRBV4-2
abundance: NA
j_gene: TRBJ1-2
d_gene: NA
len: 17
CDR3nt: TGTGCCAGCAGCCAAGAAGGAGCAAACAGGCCTCGCGAAGGCTACACCTTC
CDR3aa: CASSQEGANRPREGYTF

v_gene: TRBV11-2
abundance: NA
j_gene: TRBJ2-7
d_gene: NA
len: 15
CDR3nt: TGTGCCAGCAGCTTTCCGGGATCACGAGCCTACGAGCAGTACTTC
CDR3aa: CASSFPGSRAYEQYF

v_gene: TRBV19
abundance: NA
j_gene: TRBJ1-5
d_gene: TRBD1
len: 18
CDR3nt: TGTGCCAGTAGTATAGATGGGGACAGCACCTTTAGCAATCAGCCCCAGCATTTT
CDR3aa: CASSIDGDSTFSNQPQHF

v_gene: TRBV28
abundance: NA
j_gene: TRBJ1-2
d_gene: TRBD1
len: 15
CDR3nt: TGTGCCAGCAGCTGGGGACAGGGGGCTAACTATGGCTACACCTTC
CDR3aa: CASSWGQGANYGYTF